This T cell receptor beta chain was retrieved from a study of cytomegalovirus exposure and HLA in healthy donors. In the study overall: T cells numbering about 179 million yielded roughly 120 million unique TCR beta sequences in an earlier analysis. Around 85 million unique TCR sequences came from HLA-typed donors in an early release.

Study results and limitations: 164 TCR beta chains were listed as cytomegalovirus-associated. A later examination showed that TCR association rates differed by HLA locus, with DRB1 most and HLA-C fewest.

Amplification used 60 Vbeta primers and 13 Jbeta primers. The protocol was immunoSEQ multiplex PCR, while the TCRdb copy is restricted to in-frame clones and leaves out a portion. Here the sample table reports tens of thousands of clones. For this clone: Its specificity is not known.

The sample comprised PBMCs. The receptor comes from a male donor in good health and CMV-seropositive.

CDR3 residues: CASSLGRGRSGELFF. The CDR3 DNA reads TGTGCCAGCAGCTTAGGCCGCGGGAGAAGCGGGGAGCTGTTTTTT. The chain joins TRBV13 to TRBJ2-2, with TRBD2 matching 7 bases. This CDR3 has 15 residues. V lost 0 bases and J lost 7; bases outside the gene matches: 5. The germline gives CDR1 PRHDT, CDR2 FYEKMQ (reference sequence).